The rows below give T cell receptor beta chains drawn from one sample of a study of blood T cell repertoires in COVID-19. Sequencing used immunoSEQ multiplex PCR; TCRdb keeps in-frame clones, though not all of them. The repertoire consists of about 380,000 clones, with around 90% occurring once and the leading ten covering roughly 1.2%. The sequenced sample was PBMCs or T cells enriched from blood (not recorded which). The receptors originated from a woman between 18 and 29 years old who had recovered from COVID-19. The CDR3 runs from the conserved cysteine through the conserved F or W. Each record gives: V gene, D gene, J gene, clone size, CDR3 DNA, CDR3 protein. The D gene is left open where the match is weak. Only part of the rows carry a size: once, few, many, or a class if the clone is expanded.

TRBV5-6	TRBD1	TRBJ1-2	NA	TGTGCCAGCAGCTGGGGACAGGGAGGCGGCTACACCTTC	CASSWGQGGGYTF
TRBV5-5	NA	TRBJ2-7	NA	TGTGCCAGCAGCTCATTGACAAAATCCTACGAGCAGTACTTC	CASSSLTKSYEQYF
TRBV2	TRBD1	TRBJ1-1	NA	TGTGCCAGCAGGCGTGACAGGGGCACTGAAGCTTTCTTT	CASRRDRGTEAFF
TRBV4-2	NA	TRBJ2-7	NA	TGTGCCAGCGGAGGGAAAAGCTCGGTTCACGAGCAGTACTTC	CASGGKSSVHEQYF
TRBV5-1	NA	TRBJ1-1	once	TGCGCCAGCAGGACGCGGGACTCCGAAGCTTTCTTT	CASRTRDSEAFF
TRBV5-1	NA	TRBJ1-1	NA	TGCGCCAGCAGCTTGGGAGGAGGGGTTGAAGCTTTCTTT	CASSLGGGVEAFF
TRBV28	NA	TRBJ1-6	few	TGTGCCAGCAGAAATTCGGGGAACTATAATTCACCCCTCCACTTT	CASRNSGNYNSPLHF
TRBV2	NA	TRBJ2-2	once	TGTGCCAGCAGCGGACAGCCGAACACCGGGGAGCTGTTTTTT	CASSGQPNTGELFF
TRBV7-2	TRBD1	TRBJ1-5	NA	TGTGCCAGCAGCCAACGGACAGGGGTAAATCAGCCCCAGCATTTT	CASSQRTGVNQPQHF
TRBV19	TRBD1	TRBJ1-3	NA	TGTGCCAGTGCGACTGGCAGGGGGAACACCATATATTTT	CASATGRGNTIYF
TRBV4-1	NA	TRBJ1-2	NA	TGCGCCAGCAGCCACGAGAGGGAGGGGGGTGGCTACACCTTC	CASSHEREGGGYTF
TRBV12-3/TRBV12-4	TRBD1	TRBJ1-5	NA	TGTGCCAGCAGCGGACAGGGCGCTCAGCCCCAGCATTTT	CASSGQGAQPQHF
TRBV24-1	TRBD1	TRBJ2-2	NA	TGTGCCACCAGTGATCCGGGACAGGGTGACGCCGGGGAGCTGTTTTTT	CATSDPGQGDAGELFF
TRBV10-3	NA	TRBJ1-4	NA	TGTGCCATCAGTAGGTCGGGGAGGCGCAATGAAAAACTGTTTTTT	CAISRSGRRNEKLFF
TRBV19	NA	TRBJ1-1	NA	TGTGCCAGTAGAGTGAAGACAGATAACACTGAAGCTTTCTTT	CASRVKTDNTEAFF
TRBV9	NA	TRBJ1-2	NA	TGTGCCAGCAGCGCCAACAGGGAGAACTATGGCTACACCTTC	CASSANRENYGYTF
TRBV19	TRBD1	TRBJ1-3	once	TGTGCCAGTAGTCCCCGGACAGGGGATGGAAACACCATATATTTT	CASSPRTGDGNTIYF
TRBV11-3	NA	TRBJ2-1	NA	TGTGCCAGCAGCTTAGGGACAGAGCTTTACAATGAGCAGTTCTTC	CASSLGTELYNEQFF
TRBV6-6	TRBD1	TRBJ2-7	NA	TGTGCCAGCAGTGCTCGGGACAGGGGGTTCGACGAGCAGTACTTC	CASSARDRGFDEQYF
TRBV6-5	TRBD1	TRBJ1-3	NA	TGTGCCAGCAGGATGACAGGGATCTCTGGAAACACCATATATTTT	CASRMTGISGNTIYF
TRBV23-1	TRBD1	TRBJ1-2	NA	TGCGCCAGCACCCTACAGGGGACAAGCTACACCTTC	CASTLQGTSYTF
TRBV2	NA	TRBJ2-5	NA	TGTGCCAGCAGTGAACGGTGGAGAGAGACCCAGTACTTC	CASSERWRETQYF
TRBV28	TRBD1	TRBJ2-3	NA	TGTGCCAGCAGTCCTACAGGGGAAGGAGATACGCAGTATTTT	CASSPTGEGDTQYF
TRBV6-1	TRBD1	TRBJ2-6	NA	TGTGCCAGCAGTGAATGGGACAGGGGATCTGGGGCCAACGTCCTGACTTTC	CASSEWDRGSGANVLTF
TRBV6-4	NA	TRBJ1-3	once	TGTGCCGGAGGGACGTACTCTGGAAACACCATATATTTT	CAGGTYSGNTIYF
TRBV19	TRBD1	TRBJ1-1	NA	TGTGCCAGTAGTACGGACAGGGGGCTCGCTGAAGCTTTCTTT	CASSTDRGLAEAFF
TRBV5-5	NA	TRBJ1-6	once	TGTGCCAGCAGCTTGTCGGGGGTCGGGAGCTCCTATAATTCACCCCTCCACTTT	CASSLSGVGSSYNSPLHF
TRBV4-2	TRBD1	TRBJ1-2	NA	TGTGCCAGCAGCCAAGAGGGGGACAGCTATGGCTACACCTTC	CASSQEGDSYGYTF
TRBV19	TRBD1	TRBJ1-2	once	TGTGCCAGTAGTATCTGGCAGGGGGAAGGCTACACCTTC	CASSIWQGEGYTF
TRBV18	NA	TRBJ1-2	NA	TGTGCCAGCTCACCAGACACGACTAACTATGGCTACACCTTC	CASSPDTTNYGYTF
TRBV5-8	TRBD1	TRBJ1-5	NA	TGTGCCAGCAGCCCCCGGACAGGAGTTAGCAATCAGCCCCAGCATTTT	CASSPRTGVSNQPQHF
TRBV25-1	TRBD1	TRBJ1-2	NA	TGTGCCAGCAGGGGACAGGGGATGGGCGAGGGCTACACCTTC	CASRGQGMGEGYTF
TRBV28	NA	TRBJ2-1	few	TGTGCCAGCAGTTTAACGGGCCTAGCAGGTGAGCAGTTCTTC	CASSLTGLAGEQFF
TRBV30	TRBD2	TRBJ2-5	NA	TGTACTAGCGGAATCGGGGAGACCCAGTACTTC	CTSGIGETQYF
TRBV10-3	TRBD2	TRBJ2-1	NA	TGTGCCATCAGTGAGTCGATGAGCGGGGGGGCCGCGAATGAGCAGTTCTTC	CAISESMSGGAANEQFF
TRBV5-6	TRBD1	TRBJ1-1	NA	TGTGCCAGCAGCTTCGGCGGGACAGGGGGAAGAGCTTTCTTT	CASSFGGTGGRAFF
TRBV19	TRBD1	TRBJ1-1	NA	TGTGCCATAGGACAGGGGGACACTGAAGCTTTCTTT	CAIGQGDTEAFF
TRBV13	NA	TRBJ2-1	NA	TGTGCCAGCAGCTTACCGCGACAGAGTTACAATGAGCAGTTCTTC	CASSLPRQSYNEQFF
TRBV7-9	NA	TRBJ2-7	NA	TGTGCCAGCAGCTTAGGAGGGGGCTACGAGCAGTACTTC	CASSLGGGYEQYF
TRBV27	NA	TRBJ2-3	NA	TGTGCCAGCAGTTTATACGCTAGTTCTAGCACAGATACGCAGTATTTT	CASSLYASSSTDTQYF
TRBV4-1	NA	TRBJ1-2	NA	TGCGCCAGCAGCAGAACCCCGGAGGTGAACTATGGCTACACCTTC	CASSRTPEVNYGYTF
TRBV10-1	NA	TRBJ1-5	NA	TGCGCCAGCAGGACTCATCACTACGGCAATCAGCCCCAGCATTTT	CASRTHHYGNQPQHF
TRBV3-1/TRBV3-2	TRBD1	TRBJ2-7	NA	TGTGCCAGCAGCCCGGGACAGATACTTTACGAGCAGTACTTC	CASSPGQILYEQYF
TRBV11-3	NA	TRBJ2-7	NA	TGTGCCAGCAGCCAACAGGGAGCTCGGGAGCAGTACTTC	CASSQQGAREQYF
TRBV10-3	NA	TRBJ1-1	NA	TGTGCCATCAGTGAGGGCCTCTTAGGGGAGGAAAACACTGAAGCTTTCTTT	CAISEGLLGEENTEAFF
TRBV5-8	TRBD1	TRBJ1-3	NA	TGTGCCAGCAGCTTGAACAGGGGTTTTGGAAACACCATATATTTT	CASSLNRGFGNTIYF
TRBV6-1	NA	TRBJ1-6	NA	TGTGCCAGCAGTAAAGTAGAGAGCTCCTATAATTCACCCCTCCACTTT	CASSKVESSYNSPLHF
TRBV19	TRBD2	TRBJ2-1	NA	TGTGCCAGTAGTATAGACCGGGACTATCAGTTCTTC	CASSIDRDYQFF
TRBV3-1/TRBV3-2	TRBD2	TRBJ2-3	NA	TGTGCCAGCAGCTTTAATCTAGCGGGGGGGCAAAGACAGTATTTT	CASSFNLAGGQRQYF
TRBV2	NA	TRBJ1-2	NA	TGTGCCAGCAGTGAAGCAGGATCGGGGAACCCGGGCTATGGCTACACCTTC	CASSEAGSGNPGYGYTF
TRBV2	NA	TRBJ1-6	NA	TGTGCCAGCAGTGATGAGATGTCACCCCTCCACTTT	CASSDEMSPLHF
TRBV4-1	TRBD2	TRBJ2-7	NA	TGCGCCAGCAGCCGAGGACTAGCGGGGGAACTCTTCTACGAGCAGTACTTC	CASSRGLAGELFYEQYF
TRBV14	NA	TRBJ1-6	NA	TGTGCCAGCAGCCTGCGCTTGTGGGGCCATAATTCACCCCTCCACTTT	CASSLRLWGHNSPLHF
TRBV2	NA	TRBJ2-5	NA	TGTGCCAGCAGCGAGCGACGGGAGACCCAGTACTTC	CASSERRETQYF
TRBV30	TRBD1	TRBJ2-5	NA	TGTGCCTGGAATACACAGGGGGGAGAGACCCAGTACTTC	CAWNTQGGETQYF